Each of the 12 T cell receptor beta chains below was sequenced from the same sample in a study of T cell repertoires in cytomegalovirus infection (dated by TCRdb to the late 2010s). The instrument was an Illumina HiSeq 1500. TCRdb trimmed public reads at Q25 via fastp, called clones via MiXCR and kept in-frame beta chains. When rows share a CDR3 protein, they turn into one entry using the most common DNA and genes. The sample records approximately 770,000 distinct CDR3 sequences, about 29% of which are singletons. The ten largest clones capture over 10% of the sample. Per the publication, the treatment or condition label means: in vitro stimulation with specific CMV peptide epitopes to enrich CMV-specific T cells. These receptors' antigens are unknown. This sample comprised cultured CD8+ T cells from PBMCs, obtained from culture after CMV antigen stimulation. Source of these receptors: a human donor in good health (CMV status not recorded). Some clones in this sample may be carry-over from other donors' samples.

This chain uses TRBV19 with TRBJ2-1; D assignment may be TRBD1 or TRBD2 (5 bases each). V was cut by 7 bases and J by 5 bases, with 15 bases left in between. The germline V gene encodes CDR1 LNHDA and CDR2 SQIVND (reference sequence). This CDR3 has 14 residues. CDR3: CASTPGAFNNEQFF. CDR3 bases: TGTGCCAGTACCCCCGGGGCCTTCAACAATGAGCAGTTCTTC.

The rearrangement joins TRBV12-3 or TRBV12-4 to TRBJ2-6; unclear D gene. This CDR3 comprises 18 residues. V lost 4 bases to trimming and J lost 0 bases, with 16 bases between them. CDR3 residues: CASSYNPTVGSGANVLTF. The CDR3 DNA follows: TGTGCCAGCAGTTACAACCCCACAGTTGGCTCTGGGGCCAACGTCCTGACTTTC.

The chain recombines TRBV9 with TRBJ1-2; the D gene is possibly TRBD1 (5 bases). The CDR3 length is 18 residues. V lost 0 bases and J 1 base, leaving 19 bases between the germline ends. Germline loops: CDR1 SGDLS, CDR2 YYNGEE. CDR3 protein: CASSVAGTGMIHNYGYTF. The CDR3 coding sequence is TGTGCCAGCAGCGTAGCTGGGACCGGGATGATTCATAACTATGGCTACACCTTC.

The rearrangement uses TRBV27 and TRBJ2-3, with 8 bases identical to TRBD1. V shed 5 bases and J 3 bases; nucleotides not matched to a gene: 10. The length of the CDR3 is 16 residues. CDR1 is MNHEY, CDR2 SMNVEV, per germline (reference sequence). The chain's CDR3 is CASSPGQGFLTDTQYF. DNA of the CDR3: TGTGCCAGCAGTCCTGGACAGGGATTCTTAACAGATACGCAGTATTTT.

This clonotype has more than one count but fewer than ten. The chain's CDR3 is CASSPTRGRSSYEQYF. The DNA of the CDR3 is TGTGCCAGCAGCCCCACCCGAGGGCGTTCCTCCTACGAGCAGTACTTC. The chain employs TRBV13 and TRBJ2-7; TRBD2 might be the D (5 bases). CDR3 length: 16 amino acids. Germline V lookup: CDR1 PRHDT, CDR2 FYEKMQ (reference sequence). The V end was cut by 5 bases, the J end by 0 bases, with 17 bases between.

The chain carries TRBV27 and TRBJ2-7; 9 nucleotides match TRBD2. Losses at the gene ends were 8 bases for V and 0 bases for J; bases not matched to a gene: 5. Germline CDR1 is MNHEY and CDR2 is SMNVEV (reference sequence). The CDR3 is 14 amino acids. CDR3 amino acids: CASASGVRSYEQYF. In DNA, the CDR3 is TGTGCCAGCGCTAGCGGGGTTCGCTCCTACGAGCAGTACTTC.

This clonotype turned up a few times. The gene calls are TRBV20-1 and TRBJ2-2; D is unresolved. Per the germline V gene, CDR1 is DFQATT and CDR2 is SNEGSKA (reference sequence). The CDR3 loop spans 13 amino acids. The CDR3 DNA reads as TGCACTTACTTGGACCGGAACACCGGGGAGCTGTTTTTT. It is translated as CTYLDRNTGELFF.

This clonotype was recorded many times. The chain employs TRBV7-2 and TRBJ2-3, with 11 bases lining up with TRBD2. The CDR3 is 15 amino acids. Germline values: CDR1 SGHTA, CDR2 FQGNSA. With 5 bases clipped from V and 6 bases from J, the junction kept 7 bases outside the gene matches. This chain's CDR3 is CASSPTSGGLDTQYF. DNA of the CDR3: TGTGCCAGCAGCCCCACTAGCGGGGGTCTGGATACGCAGTATTTT.

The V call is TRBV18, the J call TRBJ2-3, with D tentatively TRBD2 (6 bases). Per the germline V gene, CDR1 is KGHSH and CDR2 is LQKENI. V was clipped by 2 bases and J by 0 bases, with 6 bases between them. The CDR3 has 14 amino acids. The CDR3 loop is CASSPGRSTDTQYF. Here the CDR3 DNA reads TGTGCCAGCTCACCAGGGAGGAGCACAGATACGCAGTATTTT. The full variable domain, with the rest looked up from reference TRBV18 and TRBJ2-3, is NAGVMQNPRHLVRRRGQEARLRCSPMKGHSHVYWYRQLPEEGLKFMVYLQKENIIDESGMPKERFSAEFPKEGPSILRIQQVVRGDSAAYFCASSPGRSTDTQYFGPGTRLTVL.

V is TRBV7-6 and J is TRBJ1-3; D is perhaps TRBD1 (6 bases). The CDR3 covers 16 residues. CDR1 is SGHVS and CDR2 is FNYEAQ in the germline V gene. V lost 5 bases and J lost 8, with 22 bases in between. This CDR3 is CASSPWTDLRGDTIYF. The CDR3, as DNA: TGTGCCAGCAGCCCATGGACAGACCTCCGAGGAGACACCATATATTTT.

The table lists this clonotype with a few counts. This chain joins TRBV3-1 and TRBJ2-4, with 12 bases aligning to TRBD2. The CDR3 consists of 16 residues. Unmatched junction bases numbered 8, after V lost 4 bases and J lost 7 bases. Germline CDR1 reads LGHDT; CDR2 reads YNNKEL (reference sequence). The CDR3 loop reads CASSPGLLAGGNIQYF. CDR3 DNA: TGTGCCAGCAGCCCTGGTCTTCTAGCGGGGGGGAACATTCAGTACTTC.

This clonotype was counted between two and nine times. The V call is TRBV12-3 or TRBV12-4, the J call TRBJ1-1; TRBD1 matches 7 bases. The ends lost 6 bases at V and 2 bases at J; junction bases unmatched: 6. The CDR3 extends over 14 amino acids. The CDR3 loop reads CASRTTGFNTEAFF. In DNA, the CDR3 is TGTGCCAGCAGAACGACAGGGTTTAACACTGAAGCTTTCTTT.